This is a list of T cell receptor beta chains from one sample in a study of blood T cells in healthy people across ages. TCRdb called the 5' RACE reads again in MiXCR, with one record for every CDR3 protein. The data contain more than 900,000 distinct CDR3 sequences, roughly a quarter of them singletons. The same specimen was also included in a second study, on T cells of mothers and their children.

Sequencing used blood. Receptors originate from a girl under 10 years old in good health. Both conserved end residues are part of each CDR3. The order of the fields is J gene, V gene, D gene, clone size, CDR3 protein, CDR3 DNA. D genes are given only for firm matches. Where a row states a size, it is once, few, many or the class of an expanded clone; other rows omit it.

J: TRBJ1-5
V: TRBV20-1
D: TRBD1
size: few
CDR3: CSASGGQSNQPQHF
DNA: TGCAGTGCTAGCGGGGGACAGAGCAATCAGCCCCAGCATTTT

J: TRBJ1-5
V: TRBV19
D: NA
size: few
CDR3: CASSIGDNQPQHF
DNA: TGTGCCAGTAGTATAGGGGACAATCAGCCCCAGCATTTT

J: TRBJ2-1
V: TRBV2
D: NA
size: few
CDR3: CASGLFPYNEQFF
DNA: TGTGCCAGCGGGCTGTTCCCCTACAATGAGCAGTTCTTC

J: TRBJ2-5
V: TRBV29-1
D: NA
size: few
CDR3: CSVEGQGGAQYF
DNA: TGCAGCGTTGAGGGCCAGGGGGGGGCCCAGTACTTC

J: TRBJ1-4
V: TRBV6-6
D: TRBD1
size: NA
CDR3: CASSYGGQGDEKLFF
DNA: TGTGCCAGCAGTTACGGTGGACAGGGTGATGAAAAACTGTTTTTT

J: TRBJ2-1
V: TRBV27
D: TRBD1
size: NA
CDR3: CASGTGAYNEQFF
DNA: TGTGCCAGCGGGACAGGGGCCTACAATGAGCAGTTCTTC

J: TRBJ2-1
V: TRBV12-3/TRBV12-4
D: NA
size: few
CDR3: CASSLGSGSSSFLREQFF
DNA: TGTGCCAGCAGCCTAGGATCTGGATCTTCATCGTTTCTAAGGGAGCAGTTCTTC

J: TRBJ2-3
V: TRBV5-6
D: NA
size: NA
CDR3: CASSFGSGPVTDTQYF
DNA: TGTGCCAGCAGCTTTGGCAGCGGGCCTGTCACAGATACGCAGTATTTT

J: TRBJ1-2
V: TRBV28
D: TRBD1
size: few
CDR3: CASRDRGREGYTF
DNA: TGTGCCAGCAGGGACAGGGGAAGAGAAGGCTACACCTTC

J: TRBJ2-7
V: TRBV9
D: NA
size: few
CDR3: CASSVGDRALWDEQYF
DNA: TGTGCCAGCAGCGTAGGGGACCGTGCGCTTTGGGACGAGCAGTACTTC

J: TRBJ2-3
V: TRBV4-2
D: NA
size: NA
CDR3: CASSRVAQLTDTQYF
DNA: TGTGCCAGCAGCCGAGTCGCCCAGTTAACAGATACGCAGTATTTT

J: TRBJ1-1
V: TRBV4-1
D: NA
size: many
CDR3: CASSRTENTEAFF
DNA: TGCGCCAGCAGTCGGACAGAGAACACTGAAGCTTTCTTT

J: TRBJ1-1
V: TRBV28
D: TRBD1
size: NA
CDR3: CASHSTGWNTEAFF
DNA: TGTGCCAGCCACTCGACAGGGTGGAACACTGAAGCTTTCTTT

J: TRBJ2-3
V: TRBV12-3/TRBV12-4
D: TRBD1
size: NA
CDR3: CASSQTGSPDTQYF
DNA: TGTGCCAGCAGTCAGACAGGGAGCCCAGATACGCAATATTTT

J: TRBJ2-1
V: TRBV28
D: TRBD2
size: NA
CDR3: CASSFNGRMLYNEQFF
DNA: TGTGCCAGCAGTTTCAACGGGAGGATGCTGTACAATGAGCAGTTCTTC

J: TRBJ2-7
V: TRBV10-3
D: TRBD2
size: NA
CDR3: CAIKLAREDEQYF
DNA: TGTGCCATCAAACTAGCGAGGGAGGATGAGCAGTACTTC

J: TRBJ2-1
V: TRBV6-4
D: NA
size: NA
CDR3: CASSHAGSRDEQFF
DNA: TGTGCCAGCAGTCATGCGGGATCCAGGGATGAGCAGTTCTTC

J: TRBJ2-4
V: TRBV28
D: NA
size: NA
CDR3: CASSFDGDIQYF
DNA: TGTGCCAGCAGTTTTGATGGAGACATTCAGTACTTC

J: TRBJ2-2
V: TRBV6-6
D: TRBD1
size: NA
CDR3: CASGQGASGELFF
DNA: TGTGCCAGCGGACAGGGGGCTTCCGGGGAGCTGTTTTTT

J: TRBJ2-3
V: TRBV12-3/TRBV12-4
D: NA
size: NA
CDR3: CASSPHLDLYTDTQYF
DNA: TGTGCCAGCAGTCCTCATCTGGACTTATACACAGATACGCAGTATTTT

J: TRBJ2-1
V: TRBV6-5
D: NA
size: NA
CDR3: CASSPSGDPYNEQFF
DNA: TGTGCCAGCAGTCCGTCAGGGGACCCCTACAATGAGCAGTTCTTC

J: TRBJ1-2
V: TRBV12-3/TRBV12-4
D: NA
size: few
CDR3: CATDSRGGRYTF
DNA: TGTGCTACCGATTCACGGGGCGGACGCTACACCTTC

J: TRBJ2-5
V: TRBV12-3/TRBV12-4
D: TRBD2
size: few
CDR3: CASHFSSGRAEETQYF
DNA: TGTGCCAGTCATTTCTCTAGCGGGAGGGCCGAGGAGACCCAGTACTTC

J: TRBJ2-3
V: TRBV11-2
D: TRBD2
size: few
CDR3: CASSFGRGLAGGGDTQYF
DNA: TGTGCCAGCAGCTTCGGCCGGGGACTAGCGGGGGGAGGAGATACGCAGTATTTT

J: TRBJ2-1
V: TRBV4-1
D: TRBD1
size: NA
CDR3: CASSQEETGGGDEQFF
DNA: TGCGCTAGCAGCCAAGAGGAGACAGGGGGCGGGGATGAGCAGTTCTTC

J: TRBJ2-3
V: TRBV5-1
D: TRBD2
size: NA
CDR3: CASSPPLAGDGTDTQYF
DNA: TGCGCCAGCAGCCCCCCGCTAGCGGGAGACGGCACAGATACGCAGTATTTT

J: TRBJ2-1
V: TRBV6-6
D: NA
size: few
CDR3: CASSPRQNPYNEQFF
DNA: TGTGCCAGCAGTCCCCGACAGAATCCGTACAATGAGCAGTTCTTC

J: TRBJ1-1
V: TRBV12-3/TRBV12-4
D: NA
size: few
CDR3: CASSSPTRNTEAFF
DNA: TGTGCCAGCAGTTCGCCTACACGGAACACTGAAGCTTTCTTT

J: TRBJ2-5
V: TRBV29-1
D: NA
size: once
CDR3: CSVGEQETQYF
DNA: TGCAGCGTGGGGGAGCAAGAGACCCAGTACTTC

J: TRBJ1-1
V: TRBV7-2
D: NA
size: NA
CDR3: CASSPSTMNTEAFF
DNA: TGTGCCAGCAGCCCTAGCACCATGAACACCGAAGCTTTCTTT

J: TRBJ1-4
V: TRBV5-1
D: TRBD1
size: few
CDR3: CASSPRDSSYEKLFF
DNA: TGCGCCAGCAGCCCCCGGGACAGCTCATATGAAAAACTGTTTTTT

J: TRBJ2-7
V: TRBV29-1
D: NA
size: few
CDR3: CSVEGPHYEQYF
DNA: TGCAGCGTTGAAGGGCCTCACTACGAGCAGTACTTC

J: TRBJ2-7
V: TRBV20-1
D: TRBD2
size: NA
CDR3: CSARPPSGRSNEQYF
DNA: TGCAGTGCTAGGCCCCCTAGCGGGAGATCTAACGAGCAGTACTTC

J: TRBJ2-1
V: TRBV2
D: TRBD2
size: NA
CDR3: CASSVLAGGRGEQFF
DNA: TGTGCCAGCAGTGTTCTCGCGGGGGGGCGGGGTGAGCAGTTCTTC

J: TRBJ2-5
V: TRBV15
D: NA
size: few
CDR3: CATKRTEVPGETQYF
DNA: TGTGCCACCAAGAGGACTGAGGTGCCTGGAGAGACCCAGTACTTC

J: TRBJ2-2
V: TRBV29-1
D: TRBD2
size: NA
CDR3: CSVWTSAGELFF
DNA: TGCAGCGTATGGACTAGTGCCGGGGAGCTGTTTTTT

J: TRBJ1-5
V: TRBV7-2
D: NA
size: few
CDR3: CASSLLTSNQPQHF
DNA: TGTGCCAGCAGCTTACTAACTAGCAATCAGCCCCAGCATTTT

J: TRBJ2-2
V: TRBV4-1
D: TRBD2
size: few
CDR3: CASSQDTSGYNTGELFF
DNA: TGCGCCAGCAGCCAAGATACTAGCGGTTATAACACCGGGGAGCTGTTTTTT

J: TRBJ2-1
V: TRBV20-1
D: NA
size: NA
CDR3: CSASTATNEQFF
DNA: TGCAGTGCTAGTACGGCCACCAATGAGCAGTTCTTC

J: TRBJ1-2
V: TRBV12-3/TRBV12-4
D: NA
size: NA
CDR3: CASSFFRRTRPGGYTF
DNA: TGTGCCAGCAGTTTTTTTCGCCGTACGAGACCGGGCGGCTACACCTTC

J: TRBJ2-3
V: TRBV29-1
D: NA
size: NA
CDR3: CSPAQVLTDTQYF
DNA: TGCAGCCCTGCCCAGGTCCTCACAGATACGCAGTATTTT

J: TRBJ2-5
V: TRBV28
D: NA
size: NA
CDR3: CASSPFLRNVQETQYF
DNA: TGTGCCAGCAGCCCCTTTTTGCGGAACGTTCAAGAGACCCAGTACTTC

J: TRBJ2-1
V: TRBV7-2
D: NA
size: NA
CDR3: CASSPQSRGISYNEQFF
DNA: TGTGCCAGCAGCCCCCAGTCGCGGGGTATCTCCTACAATGAGCAGTTCTTC

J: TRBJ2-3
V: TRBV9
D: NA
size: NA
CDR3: CASSVGPGWRGDTQYF
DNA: TGTGCCAGCAGCGTAGGGCCGGGTTGGCGGGGAGATACGCAGTATTTT

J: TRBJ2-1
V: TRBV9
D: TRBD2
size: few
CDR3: CASAADLSGRGNYNEQFF
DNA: TGTGCCAGCGCCGCCGACCTTAGCGGGAGAGGAAACTACAATGAGCAGTTCTTC